This TCR beta chain was sequenced in a study of type 1 regulatory T cells. Study-wide background: An in vitro protocol generated T-allo10, a Tr1-enriched, alloantigen-specific CD4 T cell product.

Germline V gives CDR1 SGHRS, CDR2 YFSETQ. The CDR3 spans 12 residues. V was pared by 4 bases and J by 12 bases, with 6 bases of the junction left unmatched. This clonotype is medium-sized in the sample. Its antigen is not known. TCRdb re-called the reads with MiXCR, one entry per CDR3 protein. The table includes several thousand distinct CDR3 sequences, 27% detected once. The sequenced material came from cultured T cells, either the whole culture or a sorted T cell fraction (not recorded which). The subset is: Tr1-enriched cell product generated in vitro against host alloantigens. The chain has TRBV5-1 and TRBJ2-1, with 8 bases that match TRBD2. This sequence originates from a human donor in good health. The CDR3 spells CASSRAREGQFF. In nucleotides, the CDR3 is TGCGCCAGCAGCCGAGCCCGGGAGGGGCAGTTCTTC. Full variable domain (rest looked up from reference TRBV5-1 and TRBJ2-1): KAGVTQTPRYLIKTRGQQVTLSCSPISGHRSVSWYQQTPGQGLQFLFEYFSETQRNKGNFPGRFSGRQFSNSRSEMNVSTLELGDSALYLCASSRAREGQFFGPGTRLTVL.